This T cell receptor (beta chain) stems from a study of T cells in Graves' hyperthyroidism and ophthalmopathy. Study-wide results and limits: Among clonotypes expanded in thyroid above 0.001, most were also found in blood. Ophthalmopathy cases were set apart from stable hyperthyroidism by a 13 V-J model.

Source material for PBMCs was more than 9.5 ml fresh peripheral blood. Concerning this clonotype itself: Its antigen is as yet unknown.

Per the germline V gene, CDR1 is KGHDR and CDR2 is SFDVKD. The CDR3 has 17 residues. Trimming removed 3 bases at V and 3 bases at J, with 19 bases between. Amplification yielded TCR beta CDR3 regions, with RNA transcripts as the source. First-round RT-PCR targeting the TCR CDR3 was performed with the HTBI primer set. TCRdb itself ran the multiplex PCR reads through MiXCR, one entry per CDR3 protein. The sample consists of over 450,000 distinct CDR3 sequences, 17% of them appearing once. The chain is built from TRBV24-1 and TRBJ2-5; perhaps TRBD1 as D (6 bases). The sequence came from a woman under 30 with Graves' ophthalmopathy. The sequenced sample consisted of blood. The DNA for the CDR3 is TGTGCCACCAGTGATGCCCCACTACAGGGAAGGAAAGAGACCCAGTACTTC. Encoded protein: CATSDAPLQGRKETQYF.